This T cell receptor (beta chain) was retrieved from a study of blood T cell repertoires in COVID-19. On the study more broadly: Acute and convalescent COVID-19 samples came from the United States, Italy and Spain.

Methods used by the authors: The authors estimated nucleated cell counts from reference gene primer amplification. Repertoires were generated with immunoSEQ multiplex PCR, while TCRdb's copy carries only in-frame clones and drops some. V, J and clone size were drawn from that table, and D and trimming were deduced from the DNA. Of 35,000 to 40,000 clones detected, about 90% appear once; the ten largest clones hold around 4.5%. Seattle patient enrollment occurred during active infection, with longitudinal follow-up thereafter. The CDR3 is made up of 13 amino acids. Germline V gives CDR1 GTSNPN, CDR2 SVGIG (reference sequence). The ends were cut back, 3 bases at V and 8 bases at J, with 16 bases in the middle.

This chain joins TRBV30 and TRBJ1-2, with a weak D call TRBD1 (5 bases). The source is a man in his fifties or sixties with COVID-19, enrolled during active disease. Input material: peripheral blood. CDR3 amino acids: CAWRPRGHLGYTF. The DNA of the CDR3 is TGTGCCTGGAGGCCCCGAGGACATCTAGGCTACACCTTC.